The subject of this entry is one T cell receptor beta chain. Sequencing was performed with immunoSEQ multiplex PCR; in TCRdb, only in-frame clones are kept and a portion is missing. The table lists under 2,000,000 clones, approximately 94% of them singletons. The data are from a study of shared clonotypes between healthy human individuals. This CDR3 spans 19 amino acids. The germline V gene encodes CDR1 SGHAT and CDR2 FQNNGV. Trimming took off 5 bases at V and 0 bases at J, with 22 bases between the two ends. As defined, naive CD8 cells were CD45RO-negative and positively selected for CCR7, with terminally differentiated effector memory CD45RA+ cells excluded.

The TCR originated in a man aged 18 to 35 in good health. J is TRBJ1-4 and V is TRBV11-2; no clear D gene. The sample comprised naive CD8+ T cells sorted from blood. CDR3 in amino acids: CASSPLGPSGLATNEKLFF. The CDR3 region has the DNA TGTGCCAGCAGCCCATTAGGGCCTTCGGGCCTTGCAACTAATGAAAAACTGTTTTTT. The full variable domain, its missing parts supplied by reference TRBV11-2 and TRBJ1-4, is EAGVAQSPRYKIIEKRQSVAFWCNPISGHATLYWYQQILGQGPKLLIQFQNNGVVDDSQLPKDRFSAERLKGVDSTLKIQPAKLEDSAVYLCASSPLGPSGLATNEKLFFGSGTQLSVL.